One and the same sample provided the 28 T cell receptor beta chains below, sequenced in a study of post-analysis software for immune sequencing data. Prepared TCR beta cDNA libraries contained unique molecular identifiers. TCRdb ran MiXCR on the PCR reads and lists one entry per CDR3 protein. The data hold about 160,000 distinct CDR3 sequences, with about 37% observed a single time. The source was blood, collected after autologous hematopoietic stem cell transplantation. These receptors were taken from a girl under 18 with multiple sclerosis.

This clonotype came up a few times. V gene TRBV28 combines with J gene TRBJ2-7; D is uncertain. Looked up from germline, CDR1 is MDHEN and CDR2 is SYDVKM. The CDR3 runs to 13 residues. Trimming pared 1 base from V and 3 bases from J, leaving 7 bases between. The CDR3 loop is CASSLLINYEQYF. The DNA of the CDR3 is TGTGCCAGCAGTTTATTAATAAACTACGAGCAGTACTTC.

V and J are TRBV28 and TRBJ2-7, with D uncertain. CDR3 length equals 15 residues. Trimming cost V 6 bases and J 2 bases, with 17 bases left between them. CDR1 and CDR2 (germline): MDHEN, SYDVKM. For the CDR3, the DNA is TGTGCCAGCAGCTTAGGATCCTACTCCCCCTACGAGCAGTACTTC. It specifies CASSLGSYSPYEQYF.

This clonotype came up a few times. The chain recombines TRBV5-5 with TRBJ1-1; possibly TRBD1 for D (5 bases). This CDR3 has 13 residues. V was clipped by 4 bases and J by 2 bases, with 9 bases between them. Germline CDR1 SGHKS, CDR2 YYEKEE (reference sequence). The CDR3 nucleotides read TGTGCCAGCAGCCCCAGGGAAAACACTGAAGCTTTCTTT. Residues: CASSPRENTEAFF. Together with reference TRBV5-5 and TRBJ1-1, the CDR3 gives the full variable domain: DAGVTQSPTHLIKTRGQQVTLRCSPISGHKSVSWYQQVLGQGPQFIFQYYEKEERGRGNFPDRFSARQFPNYSSELNVNALLLGDSALYLCASSPRENTEAFFGQGTRLTVV.

J is TRBJ1-2 and V is TRBV7-6; D unclear. The V end was cut by 4 bases, the J end by 0 bases, with 6 bases between. This CDR3 is built from 13 residues. CDR1 is SGHVS, CDR2 FNYEAQ, per germline. CDR3 sequence: CASSSESNYGYTF. In nucleotides, the CDR3 is TGTGCCAGCAGCTCAGAATCTAACTATGGCTACACCTTC.

The rearrangement joins TRBV5-6 to TRBJ2-3; weak D call: TRBD2 (6 bases). There are 15 residues in the CDR3. V was cut by 2 bases and J by 2 bases, with 12 bases left in between. The V gene's germline CDR1 is SGHDT and CDR2 YYEEEE. The DNA of the CDR3 is TGTGCCAGCAGCTTCCGCGGGGCCCACACAGATACGCAGTATTTT. This gives the protein CASSFRGAHTDTQYF.

This clonotype was seen once. One end of the junction varies from germline; a read error may be responsible. The V gene is TRBV5-1, the J gene TRBJ2-6; D is undetermined. In germline, CDR1 is SGHRS, CDR2 YFSETQ. The CDR3 is 14 amino acids. In DNA form, the CDR3 reads TGCGTCAGCAGCTTGGTCAGCGGGGCCAACGTCCTGACTTTC. It codes for CVSSLVSGANVLTF.

Only one count was recorded for this clonotype. V is TRBV30 and J is TRBJ2-7, with 7 bases identical to TRBD2. The junction had 12 bases not matched to a gene; V was cut back by 5 bases and J by 8 bases. In germline, CDR1 is GTSNPN, CDR2 SVGIG (reference sequence). The length of the CDR3 is 13 residues. The CDR3 region is CAWESLLAEQQYF. The CDR3 DNA reads TGTGCCTGGGAGTCCCTTCTAGCGGAGCAGCAGTACTTC.

The rearrangement joins TRBV5-1 to TRBJ1-2; TRBD1 might be the D (6 bases). This CDR3 region has 14 residues. The V and J ends lost 3 bases and 8 bases respectively, with 17 bases between them. Germline loops: CDR1 SGHRS, CDR2 YFSETQ. The DNA of the CDR3 is TGCGCCAGCAGCTGGAATCAGGGGAGCGACGGCTACACCTTC. Translated, it gives CASSWNQGSDGYTF.

This clonotype has a handful of counts. The V gene is TRBV11-1, the J gene TRBJ2-1; TRBD2 matches 10 bases. The length of the CDR3 is 16 residues. Per the germline V gene, CDR1 is SGHAT and CDR2 is FQDESV (reference sequence). The J segment lost 9 bases and the V segment lost 0 bases, leaving 8 bases of the junction unmatched. The CDR3 spells CASSLARASGSGEQFF. The DNA for the CDR3 is TGTGCCAGCAGCTTAGCGAGGGCTAGCGGGAGTGGTGAGCAGTTCTTC.

About this clonotype: The conserved phenylalanine or tryptophan is not found at the CDR3 terminus, so this likely reflects a read error. J is TRBJ2-1 and V is TRBV24-1; TRBD2 matches at 7 bases. The CDR3 is 17 amino acids. Germline trimming cut 3 bases from V and 2 bases from J; bases unmatched to any gene: 9. Germline CDR1 reads KGHDR; CDR2 reads SFDVKD. The CDR3 DNA reads as TGTGCCACCAGTGATCGTCTCGGCGGGAGCACCTACAATGAGCAGTTCCTC. It translates to CATSDRLGGSTYNEQFL.

Note on this clonotype: A single base separates this from a much larger clone, so it may be a read error. The gene calls are TRBV5-1 and TRBJ1-5, with TRBD1 matching over 7 bases. The CDR3 is 18 residues long. Germline lookup yields CDR1 SGHRS and CDR2 YFSETQ. CDR3 region: CASSLGKPGQRLNQPRHF. CDR3 sequence (DNA): TGCGCCAGCAGCTTGGGGAAACCGGGACAGAGACTTAATCAGCCCCGGCATTTT.

The chain links TRBV24-1 to TRBJ2-7; TRBD1 might be the D (5 bases). Germline V CDR1 and CDR2: KGHDR, SFDVKD. This CDR3 has 15 amino acids. V dropped 5 bases and J dropped 0 bases, with 13 bases sitting between them. CDR3 loop: CATSGQPRGSYEQYF. In nucleotides, the CDR3 is TGTGCCACCAGTGGACAGCCTCGAGGCTCCTACGAGCAGTACTTC.

This clonotype was counted only a few times. The chain joins TRBV12-3 or TRBV12-4 to TRBJ2-1, with 8 positions matching TRBD2. The CDR3 sequence is 13 residues long. V was pared by 5 bases and J by 7 bases, with 4 bases of the junction left unmatched. Here the CDR3 DNA reads TGTGCCAGCAGTCTCGGGACTAGTAATGAGCAGTTCTTC. Translated, it gives CASSLGTSNEQFF.

Remarks on this clonotype: This clone may be a read error of a much larger clone one base away. This chain uses TRBV27 with TRBJ1-1, with D possibly matching TRBD1 (5 bases). Germline CDR1 is MNHEY and CDR2 is SMNVEV (reference sequence). The CDR3 has 17 residues. Here the CDR3 DNA reads TGTGCCAGCAGTATATCCCTAGGGGTCTCCATTGGCACTGAAGCTTTCTTT. As protein: CASSISLGVSIGTEAFF.

The V and J genes are TRBV7-2 and TRBJ2-5, with D maybe TRBD2 (5 bases). The V end was cut by 5 bases, the J end by 2 bases, with 12 bases between. The V gene's germline CDR1 is SGHTA and CDR2 FQGNSA. The CDR3 runs 14 residues. The CDR3 reads CASSNIRGQETQYF. DNA of the CDR3: TGTGCCAGCAGCAACATCCGGGGACAAGAGACCCAGTACTTC.

This clonotype showed up just a few times. A read error may produce the germline difference seen at one junction end. The V call is TRBV6-6, the J call TRBJ2-4; D possibly corresponds to TRBD1 (6 bases). The last part of the DNA fits TRBJ2-7 better; the J call may be wrong. The CDR3 is made up of 14 amino acids. Looked up from germline, CDR1 is MNHNY and CDR2 is SVGAGI (reference sequence). The CDR3 here is CASRYSRDIYEQYF. CDR3 DNA: TGTGCCAGCAGGTACTCCCGGGACATTTACGAGCAGTACTTC.

With regard to this clonotype: This clone may be a read error of a much larger clone one base away. The V gene is TRBV7-8, the J gene TRBJ2-5; D may correspond to TRBD1 or TRBD2 (5 bases each). In germline, CDR1 is SGHVS, CDR2 FQNEAQ. V gave up 6 bases and J gave up 11 bases, with 19 bases separating them. The CDR3 has 13 amino acids. CDR3 DNA: TGTGCCAGCAGTCCGACGTGGGGGAATGAGCAGTACTTC. Amino acid sequence: CASSPTWGNEQYF.

The chain is built from TRBV6-5 and TRBJ2-3; TRBD2 agrees at 9 bases. This CDR3 is built from 18 residues. Germline V CDR1 and CDR2: MNHEY, SVGAGI. V dropped 4 bases and J dropped 11; count of bases not matched to a gene: 22. CDR3: CASSWGSGRAKTTNEQYF. CDR3 sequence (DNA): TGTGCCAGCAGTTGGGGTAGCGGGAGAGCTAAGACTACAAATGAGCAGTATTTT.

Details on this clonotype: Given a much more abundant clone one base away, this may be a read error. The chain couples TRBV28 to TRBJ2-5, with a possible D match to TRBD1 (6 bases). CDR3 size: 15 residues. CDR1 and CDR2 (germline): MDHEN, SYDVKM. Trimming took off 6 bases at V and 1 base at J, with 15 bases between the two ends. The CDR3 nucleotides read TGTGCCAGCAGCGGACCCGGGACAACCCAAGAGACCCAGTACTTC. It is translated as CASSGPGTTQETQYF.

V usage is TRBV15 and J usage is TRBJ1-2; 9 bases align to TRBD1. Germline CDR1 LNHNV, CDR2 YYDKDF (reference sequence). The CDR3 extends over 18 amino acids. V lost 0 bases and J lost 6; bases outside the gene matches: 14. This CDR3 is CATSRDNLRGTGQDGYTF. In nucleotides, the CDR3 is TGTGCCACCAGCAGAGATAACTTGCGCGGGACAGGGCAAGATGGCTACACCTTC.

In its sample, this clonotype was seen once. The chain uses TRBV7-3 and TRBJ2-5; 10 bases align to TRBD2. The last part of the DNA fits TRBJ2-7 better; the J call may be wrong. There are 16 residues in the CDR3. The germline V gene has CDR1 SGHTA and CDR2 FQGTGA. The CDR3: CASSLLKREGIYEQYF. DNA of the CDR3: TGTGCCAGCAGCTTATTAAAGCGGGAGGGGATCTACGAGCAGTACTTC.

This clonotype appeared a few times. The chain couples TRBV12-3 or TRBV12-4 to TRBJ2-7; 8 nucleotides agree with TRBD1. The CDR3 contains 14 residues. The junction had 5 bases not matched to a gene; V was cut back by 7 bases and J by 0 bases. CDR3 sequence (DNA): TGTGCCAGCACCTCAACAGGGGGCTCCTACGAGCAGTACTTC. Translated, it gives CASTSTGGSYEQYF.

The V and J genes are TRBV20-1 and TRBJ2-5, with 8 bases lining up with TRBD2. The CDR3 is 13 amino acids. V shed 1 base, J shed 11 bases, and the junction held 9 bases outside the gene matches. Germline V gene sequence: CDR1 DFQATT, CDR2 SNEGSKA (reference sequence). The CDR3 sequence: CSARGGTSGVQYF. In DNA, the CDR3 is TGCAGTGCTAGAGGAGGGACTAGTGGCGTGCAGTACTTC.

This clonotype was detected a few times. The chain links TRBV5-5 to TRBJ2-1; D gene ambiguous. The germline V gene has CDR1 SGHKS and CDR2 YYEKEE (reference sequence). The V and J ends lost 4 bases and 5 bases respectively, with 19 bases between them. This CDR3 region has 16 residues. The CDR3, as DNA: TGTGCCAGCAGCCTCGGAGACTGGACCTTGGACAATGAGCAGTTCTTC. Residues: CASSLGDWTLDNEQFF.

On this clonotype itself: This clone may be a read error of a much larger clone one base away. The genes are TRBV7-3 and TRBJ1-2, with TRBD1 matching over 9 bases. There are 17 residues in the CDR3. CDR1 and CDR2 from the germline V gene are SGHTA and FQGTGA. The CDR3 sequence is CASSPQGGTGSIYGYNF. Here the CDR3 DNA reads TGTGCCAGCAGCCCCCAAGGCGGGACAGGGTCAATCTATGGCTACAACTTC.

The chain carries TRBV4-1 and TRBJ2-1; 7 bases line up with TRBD2. The CDR3 runs 15 residues. J lost 4 bases, V lost 0 bases, and 3 bases had no gene match. Germline assignment: CDR1 MGHRA and CDR2 YSYEKL. This CDR3 is CASSQELAAYNEQFF. CDR3 nucleotides: TGCGCCAGCAGCCAAGAGCTAGCGGCTTACAATGAGCAGTTCTTC.

V usage is TRBV20-1 and J usage is TRBJ2-5; D remains unclear. Looked up from germline, CDR1 is DFQATT and CDR2 is SNEGSKA (reference sequence). Trimming left V 3 bases short and J 5 bases short, with 19 bases between. The CDR3 is 15 amino acids. This CDR3 reads CSARRFGSPKETQYF. CDR3 DNA sequence: TGCAGTGCTAGGAGGTTCGGCAGCCCCAAGGAGACCCAGTACTTC.

This clonotype was seen a handful of times. It is unclear where the CDR3 begins or ends on the DNA, so no DNA is shown, and the CDR3 is as TCRdb lists it. This sequence joins TRBV7-8 and TRBJ2-5; the D call of TRBD1 is as the table states it, not checked on the DNA. CDR1 SGHVS and CDR2 FQNEAQ come from the germline V gene. From its first to its last residue, the CDR3 has 22 amino acids. CDR3 protein: CASSLQGGAVSEQYFGAGTQYF.